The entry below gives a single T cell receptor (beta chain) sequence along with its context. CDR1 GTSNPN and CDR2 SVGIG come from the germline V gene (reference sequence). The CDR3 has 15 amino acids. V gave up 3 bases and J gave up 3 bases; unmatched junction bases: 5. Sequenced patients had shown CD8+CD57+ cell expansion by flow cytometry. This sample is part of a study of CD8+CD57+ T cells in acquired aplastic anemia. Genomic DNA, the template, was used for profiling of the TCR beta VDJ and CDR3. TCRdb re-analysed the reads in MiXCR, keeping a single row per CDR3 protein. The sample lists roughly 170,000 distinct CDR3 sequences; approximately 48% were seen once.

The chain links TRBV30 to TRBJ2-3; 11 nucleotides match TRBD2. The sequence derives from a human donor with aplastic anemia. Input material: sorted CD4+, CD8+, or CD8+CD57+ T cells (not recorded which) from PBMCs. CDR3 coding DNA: TGTGCCTGGAGAACTAGCGGGGGTTTTACAGATACGCAGTATTTT. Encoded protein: CAWRTSGGFTDTQYF.